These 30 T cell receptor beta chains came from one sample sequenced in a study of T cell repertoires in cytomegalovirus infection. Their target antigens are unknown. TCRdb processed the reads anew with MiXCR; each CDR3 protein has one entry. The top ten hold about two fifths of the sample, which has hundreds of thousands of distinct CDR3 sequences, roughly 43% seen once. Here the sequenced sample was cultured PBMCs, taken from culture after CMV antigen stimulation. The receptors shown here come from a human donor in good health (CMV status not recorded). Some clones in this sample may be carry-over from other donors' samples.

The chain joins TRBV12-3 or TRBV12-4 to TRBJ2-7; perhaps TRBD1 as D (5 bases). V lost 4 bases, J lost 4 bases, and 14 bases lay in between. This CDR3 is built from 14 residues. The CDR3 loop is CASSSRGAWYEQYF. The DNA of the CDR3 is TGTGCCAGCAGTTCAAGGGGTGCGTGGTACGAGCAGTACTTC.

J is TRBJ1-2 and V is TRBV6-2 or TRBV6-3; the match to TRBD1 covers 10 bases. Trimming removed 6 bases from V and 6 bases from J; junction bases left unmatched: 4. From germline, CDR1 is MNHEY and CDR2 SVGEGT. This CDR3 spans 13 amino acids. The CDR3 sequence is CASRQTGGDGYTF. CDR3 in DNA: TGTGCCAGCAGACAGACAGGGGGCGATGGCTACACCTTC.

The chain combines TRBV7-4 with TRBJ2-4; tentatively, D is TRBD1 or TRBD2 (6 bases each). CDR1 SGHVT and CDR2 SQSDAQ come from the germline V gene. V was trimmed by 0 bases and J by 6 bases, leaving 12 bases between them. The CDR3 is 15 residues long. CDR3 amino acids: CASSLASGAGNIQYF. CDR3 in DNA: TGTGCCAGCAGCTTAGCCTCGGGGGCCGGAAACATTCAGTACTTC.

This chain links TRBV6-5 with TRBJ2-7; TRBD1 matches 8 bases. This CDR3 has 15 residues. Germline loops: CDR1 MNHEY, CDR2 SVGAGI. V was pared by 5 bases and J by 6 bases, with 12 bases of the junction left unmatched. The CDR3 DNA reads TGTGCCAGCAGTCTCGAGACAGGGGTTTTCGTCGAGCAGTACTTC. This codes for CASSLETGVFVEQYF.

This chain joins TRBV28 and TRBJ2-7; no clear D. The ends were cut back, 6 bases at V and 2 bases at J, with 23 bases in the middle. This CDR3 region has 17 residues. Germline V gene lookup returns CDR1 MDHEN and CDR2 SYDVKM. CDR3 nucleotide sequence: TGTGCCAGCAGCCCGACACTCAAAGACCGAAACCCCTACGAGCAGTACTTC. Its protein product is CASSPTLKDRNPYEQYF.

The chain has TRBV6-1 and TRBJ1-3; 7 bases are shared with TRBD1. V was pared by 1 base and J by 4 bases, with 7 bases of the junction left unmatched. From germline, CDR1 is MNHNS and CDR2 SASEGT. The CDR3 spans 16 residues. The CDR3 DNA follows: TGTGCCAGCAGTGAAGATTGGACAGGCAAGGGAAACACCATATATTTT. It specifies CASSEDWTGKGNTIYF.

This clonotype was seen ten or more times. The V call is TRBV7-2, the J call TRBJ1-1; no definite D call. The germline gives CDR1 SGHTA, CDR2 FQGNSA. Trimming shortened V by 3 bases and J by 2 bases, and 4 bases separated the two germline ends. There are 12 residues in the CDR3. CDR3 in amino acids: CASSFPNTEAFF. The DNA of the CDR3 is TGTGCCAGCAGCTTCCCCAACACTGAAGCTTTCTTT.

CDR3 region: CASQSGGSLQETQYF. The CDR3 DNA reads TGTGCCAGTCAGAGCGGGGGGTCCCTCCAAGAGACCCAGTACTTC. The chain carries TRBV28 and TRBJ2-5; the match to TRBD2 covers 9 bases. The length of the CDR3 is 15 residues. Per the germline V gene, CDR1 is MDHEN and CDR2 is SYDVKM. Trimming took 9 bases from V and 1 from J; bases not matched to a gene: 9.

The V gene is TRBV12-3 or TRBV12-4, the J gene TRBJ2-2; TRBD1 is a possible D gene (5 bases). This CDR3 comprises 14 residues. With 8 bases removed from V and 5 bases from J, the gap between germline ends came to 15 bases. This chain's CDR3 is CASGARALTGELFF. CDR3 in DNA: TGTGCCAGCGGGGCCCGGGCCTTAACCGGGGAGCTGTTTTTT.

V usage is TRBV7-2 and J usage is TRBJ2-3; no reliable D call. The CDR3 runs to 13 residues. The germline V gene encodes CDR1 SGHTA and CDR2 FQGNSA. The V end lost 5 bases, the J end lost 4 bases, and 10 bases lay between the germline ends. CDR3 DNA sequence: TGTGCCAGCAGCCCGGAGCGCTCAGATACGCAGTATTTT. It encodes CASSPERSDTQYF.

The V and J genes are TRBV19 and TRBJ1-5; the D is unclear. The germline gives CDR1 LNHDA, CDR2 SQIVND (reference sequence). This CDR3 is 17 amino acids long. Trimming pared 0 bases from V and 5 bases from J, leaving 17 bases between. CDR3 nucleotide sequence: TGTGCCAGTAGTATAGACGAGGCCGCCGTCAGAGATCAGCCCCAGCATTTT. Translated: CASSIDEAAVRDQPQHF.

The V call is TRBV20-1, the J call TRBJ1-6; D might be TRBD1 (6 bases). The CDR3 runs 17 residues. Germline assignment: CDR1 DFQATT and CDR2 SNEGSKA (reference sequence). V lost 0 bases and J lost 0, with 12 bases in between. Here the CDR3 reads CSARDVGRGSYNSPLHF. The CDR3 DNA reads TGCAGTGCTAGAGATGTAGGCAGGGGCTCCTATAATTCACCCCTCCACTTT.

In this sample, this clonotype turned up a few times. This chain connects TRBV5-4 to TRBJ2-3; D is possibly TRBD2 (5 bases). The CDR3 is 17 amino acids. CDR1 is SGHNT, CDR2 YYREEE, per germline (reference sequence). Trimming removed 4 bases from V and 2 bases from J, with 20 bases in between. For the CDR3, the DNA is TGTGCCAGCAGCACCGCCGAGGGCCGGAAGGACACAGATACGCAGTATTTT. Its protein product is CASSTAEGRKDTDTQYF.

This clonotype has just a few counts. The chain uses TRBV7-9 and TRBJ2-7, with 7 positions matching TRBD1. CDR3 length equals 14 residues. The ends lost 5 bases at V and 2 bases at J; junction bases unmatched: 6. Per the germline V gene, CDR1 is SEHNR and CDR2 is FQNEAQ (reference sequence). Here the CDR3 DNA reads TGTGCCAGCAGCGCCCGGGACAGAGCCTACGAGCAGTACTTC. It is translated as CASSARDRAYEQYF.

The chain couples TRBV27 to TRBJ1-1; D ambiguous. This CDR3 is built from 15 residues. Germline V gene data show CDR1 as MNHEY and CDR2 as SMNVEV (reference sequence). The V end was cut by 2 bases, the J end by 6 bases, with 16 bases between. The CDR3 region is CASSLRQAFIAEAFF. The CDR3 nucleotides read TGTGCCAGCAGTTTAAGGCAGGCCTTTATTGCTGAAGCTTTCTTT.

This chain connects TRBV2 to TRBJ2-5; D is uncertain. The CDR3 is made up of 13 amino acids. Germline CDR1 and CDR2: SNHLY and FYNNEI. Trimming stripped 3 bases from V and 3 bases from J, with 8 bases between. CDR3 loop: CASSEGQEETQYF. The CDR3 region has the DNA TGTGCCAGCAGTGAGGGTCAGGAAGAGACCCAGTACTTC.

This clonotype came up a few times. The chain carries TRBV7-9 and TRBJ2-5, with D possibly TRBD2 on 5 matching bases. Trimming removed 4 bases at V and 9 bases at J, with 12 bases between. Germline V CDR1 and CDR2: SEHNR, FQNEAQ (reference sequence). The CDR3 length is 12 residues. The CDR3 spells CASSYIEEAQYF. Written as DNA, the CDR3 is TGTGCCAGCAGCTATATAGAGGAGGCCCAGTACTTC. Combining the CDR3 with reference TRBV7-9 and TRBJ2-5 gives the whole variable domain DTGVSQNPRHKITKRGQNVTFRCDPISEHNRLYWYRQTLGQGPEFLTYFQNEAQLEKSRLLSDRFSAERPKGSFSTLEIQRTEQGDSAMYLCASSYIEEAQYFGPGTRLLVL.

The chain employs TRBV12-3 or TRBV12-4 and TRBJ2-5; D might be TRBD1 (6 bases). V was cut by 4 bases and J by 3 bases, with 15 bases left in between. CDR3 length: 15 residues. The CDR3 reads CASSSHSRTEETQYF. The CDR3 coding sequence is TGTGCCAGCAGTTCACACTCGAGGACAGAAGAGACCCAGTACTTC.

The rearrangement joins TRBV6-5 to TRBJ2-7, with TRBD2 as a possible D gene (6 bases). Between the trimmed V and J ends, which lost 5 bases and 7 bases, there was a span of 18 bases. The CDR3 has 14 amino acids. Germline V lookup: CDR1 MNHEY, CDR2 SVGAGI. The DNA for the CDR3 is TGTGCCAGCAGTAAAGGGACGGGGGACCGAGAGCAGTACTTC. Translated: CASSKGTGDREQYF.

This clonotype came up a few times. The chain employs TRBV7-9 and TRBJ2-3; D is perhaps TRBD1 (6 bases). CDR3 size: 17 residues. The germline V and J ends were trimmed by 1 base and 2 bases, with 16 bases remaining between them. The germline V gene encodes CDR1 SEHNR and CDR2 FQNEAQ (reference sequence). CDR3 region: CASSLGSRGAHTDTQYF. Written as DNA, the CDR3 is TGTGCCAGCAGCTTAGGCTCCAGGGGCGCCCACACAGATACGCAGTATTTT.

DNA for the CDR3: TGTGCCAGCAGTTCACAGGGACTGGTAGGGCAGTTCTTC. Protein sequence: CASSSQGLVGQFF. The chain carries TRBV28 and TRBJ2-1, with D perhaps TRBD1 or TRBD2 (6 bases each). Germline lookup yields CDR1 MDHEN and CDR2 SYDVKM. The CDR3 is 13 residues long. The ends were cut back, 4 bases at V and 12 bases at J, with 16 bases in the middle. Using reference TRBV28 and TRBJ2-1 for the parts outside the CDR3, the full variable domain is DVKVTQSSRYLVKRTGEKVFLECVQDMDHENMFWYRQDPGLGLRLIYFSYDVKMKEKGDIPEGYSVSREKKERFSLILESASTNQTSMYLCASSSQGLVGQFFGPGTRLTVL.

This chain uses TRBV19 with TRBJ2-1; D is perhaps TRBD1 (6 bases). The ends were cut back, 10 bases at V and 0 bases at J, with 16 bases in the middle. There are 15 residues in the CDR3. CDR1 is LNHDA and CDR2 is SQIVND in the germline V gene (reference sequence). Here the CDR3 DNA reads TGTGCCACCCAGATGGGGGCCAACTCCTACAATGAGCAGTTCTTC. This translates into CATQMGANSYNEQFF.

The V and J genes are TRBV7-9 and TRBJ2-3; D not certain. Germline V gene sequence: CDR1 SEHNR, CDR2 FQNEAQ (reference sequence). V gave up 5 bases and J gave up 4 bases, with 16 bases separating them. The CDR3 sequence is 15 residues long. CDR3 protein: CASSPSSMVSDTQYF. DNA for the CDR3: TGTGCCAGCAGCCCTAGTTCGATGGTCTCAGATACGCAGTATTTT.

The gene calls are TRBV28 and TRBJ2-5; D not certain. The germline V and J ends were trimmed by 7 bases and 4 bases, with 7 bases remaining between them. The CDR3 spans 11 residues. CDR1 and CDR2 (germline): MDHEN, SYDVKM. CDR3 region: CASTDGETQYF. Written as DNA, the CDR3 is TGTGCCAGCACTGATGGAGAGACCCAGTACTTC.

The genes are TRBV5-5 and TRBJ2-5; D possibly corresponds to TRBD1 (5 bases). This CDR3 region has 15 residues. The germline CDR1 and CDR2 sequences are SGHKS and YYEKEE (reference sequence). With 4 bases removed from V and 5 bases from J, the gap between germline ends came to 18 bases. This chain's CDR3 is CASSVRQFRGETQYF. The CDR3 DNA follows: TGTGCCAGCAGCGTGAGACAGTTCAGAGGCGAGACCCAGTACTTC.

CDR3 residues: CASSYFDTDTQYF. Written as DNA, the CDR3 is TGTGCCAGCAGTTACTTCGACACAGATACGCAGTATTTT. V gene TRBV6-5 combines with J gene TRBJ2-3; D is ambiguous. Per germline, CDR1 MNHEY and CDR2 SVGAGI. This CDR3 spans 13 amino acids. The ends were cut back, 1 base at V and 2 bases at J, with 4 bases in the middle.

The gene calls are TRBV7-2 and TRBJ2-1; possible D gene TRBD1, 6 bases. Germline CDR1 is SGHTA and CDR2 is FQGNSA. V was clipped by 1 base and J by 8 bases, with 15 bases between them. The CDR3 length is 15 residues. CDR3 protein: CASSLGSQGTDEQFF. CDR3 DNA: TGTGCCAGCAGCTTAGGCTCACAGGGTACGGATGAGCAGTTCTTC.

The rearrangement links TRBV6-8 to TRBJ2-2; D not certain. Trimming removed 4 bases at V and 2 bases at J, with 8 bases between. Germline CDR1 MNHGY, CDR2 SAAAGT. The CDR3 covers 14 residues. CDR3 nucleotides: TGTGCCAGCAGTTCGGATGCCAACACCGGGGAGCTGTTTTTT. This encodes CASSSDANTGELFF.

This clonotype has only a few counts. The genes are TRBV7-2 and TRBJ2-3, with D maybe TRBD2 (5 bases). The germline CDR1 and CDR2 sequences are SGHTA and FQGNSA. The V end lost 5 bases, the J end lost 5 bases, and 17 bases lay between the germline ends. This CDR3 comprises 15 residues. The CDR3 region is CASSPASGYQDTQYF. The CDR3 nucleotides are TGTGCCAGCAGCCCCGCGTCGGGGTATCAAGATACGCAGTATTTT.

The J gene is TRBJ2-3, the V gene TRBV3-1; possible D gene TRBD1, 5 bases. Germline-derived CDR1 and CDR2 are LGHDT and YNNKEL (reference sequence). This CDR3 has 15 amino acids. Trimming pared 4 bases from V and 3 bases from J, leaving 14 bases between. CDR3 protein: CASSPDRVRTDTQYF. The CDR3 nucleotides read TGTGCCAGCAGCCCAGACAGAGTAAGAACAGATACGCAGTATTTT.